The rows below give T cell receptor beta chains drawn from one sample of a study of blood T cells in healthy people across ages. TCRdb re-called the 5' RACE reads with MiXCR, one entry per CDR3 protein. This table has more than 800,000 distinct CDR3 sequences, 25% to 35% appearing once. Sample: blood. These receptors all come from a woman older than 75 in good health. Each CDR3 is given with its conserved first and last residue. Size values are once, few and many counts, or a class for expanded clones, and some rows have none.

clone_size v_call cdr3_aa
- TRBV4-3 CASSQNSGGNTGELFF
few TRBV11-2 CASSLTRASSYEQYF
- TRBV7-8 CASSLRDRGSGGYGYTF
many TRBV10-1 CASSEGQGPSNIQYF
- TRBV19 CASSEGGDNTEAFF
many TRBV3-1 CASSHFGRMSYEQYF
- TRBV29-1 CSAGTAASYEQYF
many TRBV7-9 CASSLVSGQGAYNEQFF
- TRBV11-3 CASSLGSATYEQYF
- TRBV6-1 CASSEGGMGSYEQYF
- TRBV4-3 CASSPKEQGGEKLFF
many TRBV20-1 CSASGYGGAADTQYF
- TRBV6-5 CASSYSNKQETEAFF
many TRBV20-1 CSATTGNTPTDTQYF
many TRBV5-5 CASSSYSGGAEETQYF
many TRBV6-2/TRBV6-3 CASSPDPTSSDGNNEQFF
few TRBV5-1 CASSLGGGITDTQYF
few TRBV9 CASSPHGGPSVTGELFF
few TRBV12-3/TRBV12-4 CASSSGTGFSNQPQHF
few TRBV10-1 CASSEGVSYNEQYF
- TRBV4-1 CASSQRSLSGGEYNERFF
- TRBV24-1 CATSATGSYGYTF
many TRBV6-5 CASSPGQPGTDTQYF
- TRBV3-1 CASSQGSGEGQPQHF
- TRBV27 CASIASGYSYNEQFF
- TRBV20-1 CRARRDSNQPQHF
- TRBV19 CAASGGAYQPQHF
- TRBV20-1 CSARATLTDMQYF
- TRBV18 CASSPPTGQGAETQYF
many TRBV10-3 CATRQGDNEQFF
- TRBV5-1 CASRPIGTASANYGYTF
- TRBV7-2 CASSLVLARQGEAF
- TRBV5-1 CASSFLPTSRSEGELFF
- TRBV2 CASGGAAGGPYEQYF